This TCR beta chain was sequenced in a study of Graves' ophthalmopathy and Graves' hyperthyroidism. Study-wide context: Peripheral blood was obtained at first diagnosis, ahead of any treatment.

The authors amplified TCR beta CDR3 regions from RNA transcripts. HTBI primers were employed in first-round RT-PCR, then a second-round multiplex PCR followed. TCRdb passed the multiplex PCR reads through MiXCR, listing each CDR3 protein once. The table lists about 740,000 distinct CDR3 sequences, approximately 40% of them singletons. The CDR3 length is 15 residues. CDR1 is SEHNR, CDR2 FQNEAQ, per germline (reference sequence). V gave up 2 bases and J gave up 2 bases, with 13 bases separating them. Other autoimmune diseases, uncontrolled infections, pregnancy or lactation ruled patients out of participation.

This receptor was obtained from an adult man with Graves' ophthalmopathy. The sample consisted of peripheral blood. The chain is built from TRBV7-9 and TRBJ2-7, with a possible D match to TRBD2 (6 bases). The CDR3 bases are TGTGCCAGCAGCTTAAATGCGGGGATTACCTACGAGCAGTACGTC. Amino acid sequence: CASSLNAGITYEQYV.